The clone carrying this TCR beta chain has a count of ten or more. The data derive from a study of T-cell reconstitution after alpha-beta-depleted transplantation in children. V gave up 2 bases and J gave up 5 bases, with 18 bases separating them. Looked up from germline, CDR1 is LGHNA and CDR2 is YNFKEQ. This CDR3 spans 17 amino acids. The library targeted TCRbeta and was prepared with unique molecular identifiers. Using its own MiXCR run on the PCR reads, TCRdb lists one record per CDR3 protein. The sample lists a few hundred thousand distinct CDR3 sequences; approximately 11% were seen once. Sequences were derived from PBMCs, sampled before TCRalphabeta/CD19-depleted stem cell transplant. This chain uses TRBV4-2 with TRBJ2-2; D remains ambiguous. This clonotype was obtained from a child younger than two with acute myeloid leukemia, due to receive a stem cell transplant. The CDR3 spells CASSQSLGLPGTGELFF. CDR3 DNA: TGTGCCAGCAGCCAAAGTCTTGGCCTCCCGGGTACCGGGGAGCTGTTTTTT.